One sample yielded the 6 T cell receptor beta chains listed below, sequenced in a study of blood T cell repertoires in COVID-19. Assay: immunoSEQ multiplex PCR; the TCRdb copy retains only in-frame clones and omits some. The table lists approximately 330,000 clones, roughly 90% of them singletons, with around 10% in the top ten. Sequencing used peripheral blood. These receptors were taken from a man in his thirties or forties with COVID-19, enrolled during active disease.

This clone was seen just once. V usage is TRBV28 and J usage is TRBJ1-4, with TRBD1 identical over 9 bases. Germline V gene lookup returns CDR1 MDHEN and CDR2 SYDVKM. V shed 6 bases, J shed 8 bases, and the junction held 10 bases outside the gene matches. The CDR3 contains 15 residues. The CDR3 DNA reads as TGTGCCAGCAGACCGGCACAGGGGGCGCGGGAAAAACTGTTTTTT. Residues: CASRPAQGAREKLFF.

A note on this clone: Distinct nucleotide sequences in the sample also encode this CDR3. The chain couples TRBV19 to TRBJ2-1; TRBD2 matches at 11 bases. The germline V gene encodes CDR1 LNHDA and CDR2 SQIVND (reference sequence). This CDR3 has 15 residues. V was pared by 6 bases and J by 4 bases, with 5 bases of the junction left unmatched. The CDR3 spells CASSVTSGGYNEQFF. CDR3 nucleotide sequence: TGTGCCAGTAGCGTTACTAGCGGGGGTTACAATGAGCAGTTCTTC.

The gene calls are TRBV7-2 and TRBJ2-2; a possible D gene is TRBD2 (5 bases). This CDR3 is built from 16 residues. Deletions cut 7 bases from V and 0 bases from J, with 15 bases between. Germline CDR1 SGHTA, CDR2 FQGNSA. The CDR3 protein is CASTPNGAANTGELFF. CDR3 sequence (DNA): TGTGCCAGCACCCCCAACGGAGCGGCGAACACCGGGGAGCTGTTTTTT.

Points on this clone: Other nucleotide sequences from this sample produce the same CDR3. The chain combines TRBV2 with TRBJ2-5; TRBD2 matches 11 bases. Germline CDR1 and CDR2: SNHLY and FYNNEI. The CDR3 spans 16 residues. Germline trimming cut 1 base from V and 2 bases from J; bases unmatched to any gene: 3. This chain's CDR3 is CASSEVASGGQETQYF. For the CDR3, the DNA is TGTGCCAGCAGTGAAGTGGCTAGCGGGGGGCAAGAGACCCAGTACTTC.

The V gene is TRBV30, the J gene TRBJ1-1; D possibly corresponds to TRBD1 (6 bases). The CDR3 contains 13 residues. The ends were cut back, 5 bases at V and 2 bases at J, with 12 bases in the middle. CDR1 and CDR2 (germline): GTSNPN, SVGIG (reference sequence). Here the CDR3 reads CAWARGLNTEAFF. Here the CDR3 DNA reads TGTGCCTGGGCCAGGGGCCTTAACACTGAAGCTTTCTTT.

The chain couples TRBV7-2 to TRBJ2-1; D is possibly TRBD2 (7 bases). The CDR3 totals 14 residues. CDR1 is SGHTA and CDR2 is FQGNSA in the germline V gene. V gave up 6 bases and J gave up 2 bases, with 11 bases separating them. CDR3 DNA sequence: TGTGCCAGCAGGCTGGGGGGGCCCTACAATGAGCAGTTCTTC. Amino acids: CASRLGGPYNEQFF.